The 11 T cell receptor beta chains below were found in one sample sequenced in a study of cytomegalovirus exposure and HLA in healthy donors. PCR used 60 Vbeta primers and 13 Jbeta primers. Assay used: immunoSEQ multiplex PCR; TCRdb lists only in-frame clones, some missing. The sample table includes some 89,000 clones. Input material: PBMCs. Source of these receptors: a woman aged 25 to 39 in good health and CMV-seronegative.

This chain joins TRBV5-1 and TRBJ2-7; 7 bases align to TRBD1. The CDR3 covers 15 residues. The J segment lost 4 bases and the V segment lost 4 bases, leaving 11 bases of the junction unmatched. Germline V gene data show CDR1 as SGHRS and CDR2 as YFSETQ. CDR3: CASSENTGVGYEQYF. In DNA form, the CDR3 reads TGCGCCAGCAGCGAAAACACAGGGGTTGGGTACGAGCAGTACTTC.

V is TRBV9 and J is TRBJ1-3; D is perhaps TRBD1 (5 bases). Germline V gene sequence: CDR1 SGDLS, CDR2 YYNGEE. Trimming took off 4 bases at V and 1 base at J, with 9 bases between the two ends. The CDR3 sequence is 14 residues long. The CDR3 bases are TGTGCCAGCAGCTCATCAGGGTCTGGAAACACCATATATTTT. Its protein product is CASSSSGSGNTIYF.

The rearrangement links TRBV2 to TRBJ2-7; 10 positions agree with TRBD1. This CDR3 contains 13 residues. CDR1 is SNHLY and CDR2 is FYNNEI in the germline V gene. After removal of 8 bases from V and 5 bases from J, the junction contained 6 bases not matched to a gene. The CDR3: CASEGQGRDEQYF. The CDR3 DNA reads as TGTGCCAGCGAGGGACAGGGGCGGGACGAGCAGTACTTC.

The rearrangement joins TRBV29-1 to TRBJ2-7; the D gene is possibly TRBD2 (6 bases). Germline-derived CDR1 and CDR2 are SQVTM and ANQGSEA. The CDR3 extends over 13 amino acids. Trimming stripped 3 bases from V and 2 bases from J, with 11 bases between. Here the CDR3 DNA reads TGCAGCGTTGATTTGACGGGAGCCTACGAGCAGTACTTC. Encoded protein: CSVDLTGAYEQYF.

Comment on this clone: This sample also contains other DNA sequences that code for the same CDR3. The CDR3 DNA reads TGTGCCAGTAGCACGACAGGGAATGGTCAGCCCCAGCATTTT. This gives the protein CASSTTGNGQPQHF. The chain has TRBV19 and TRBJ1-5; 7 bases map to TRBD1. With 6 bases clipped from V and 6 bases from J, the junction kept 8 bases outside the gene matches. The CDR3 totals 14 residues. Germline V CDR1 and CDR2: LNHDA, SQIVND (reference sequence).

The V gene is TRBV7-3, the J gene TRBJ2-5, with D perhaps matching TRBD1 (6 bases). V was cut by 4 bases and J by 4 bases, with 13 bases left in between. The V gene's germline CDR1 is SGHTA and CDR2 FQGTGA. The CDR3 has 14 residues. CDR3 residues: CASSSQGSGETQYF. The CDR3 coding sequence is TGTGCCAGCAGCTCCCAGGGGAGCGGAGAGACCCAGTACTTC.

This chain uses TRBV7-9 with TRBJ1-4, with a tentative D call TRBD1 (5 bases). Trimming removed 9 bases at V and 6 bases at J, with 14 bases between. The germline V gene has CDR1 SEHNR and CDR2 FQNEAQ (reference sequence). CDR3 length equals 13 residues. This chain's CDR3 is CASCPGLDEKLFF. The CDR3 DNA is TGTGCCAGTTGCCCAGGGTTGGATGAAAAACTGTTTTTT. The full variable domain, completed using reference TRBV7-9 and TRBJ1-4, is DTGVSQNPRHKITKRGQNVTFRCDPISEHNRLYWYRQTLGQGPEFLTYFQNEAQLEKSRLLSDRFSAERPKGSFSTLEIQRTEQGDSAMYLCASCPGLDEKLFFGSGTQLSVL.

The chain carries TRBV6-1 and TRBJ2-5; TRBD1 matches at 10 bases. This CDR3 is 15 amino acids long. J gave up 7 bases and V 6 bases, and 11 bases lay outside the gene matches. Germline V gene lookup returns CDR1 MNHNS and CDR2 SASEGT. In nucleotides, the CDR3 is TGTGCCAGCAGGGGAGAGACAGGGGGCAAGGTGACCCAGTACTTC. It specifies CASRGETGGKVTQYF.

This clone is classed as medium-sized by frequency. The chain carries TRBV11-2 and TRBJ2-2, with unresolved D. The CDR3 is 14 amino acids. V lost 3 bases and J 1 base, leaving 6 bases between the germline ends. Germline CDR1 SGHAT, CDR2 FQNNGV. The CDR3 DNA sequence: TGTGCCAGCAGCTTGGCAAGGAACACCGGGGAGCTGTTTTTT. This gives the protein CASSLARNTGELFF.

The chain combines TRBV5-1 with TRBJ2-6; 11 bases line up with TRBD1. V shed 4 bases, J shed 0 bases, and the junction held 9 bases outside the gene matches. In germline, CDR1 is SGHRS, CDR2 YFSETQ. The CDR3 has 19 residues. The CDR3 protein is CASSASWGTGGSGANVLTF. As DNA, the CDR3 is TGCGCCAGCAGCGCGAGCTGGGGGACAGGGGGCTCTGGGGCCAACGTCCTGACTTTC.

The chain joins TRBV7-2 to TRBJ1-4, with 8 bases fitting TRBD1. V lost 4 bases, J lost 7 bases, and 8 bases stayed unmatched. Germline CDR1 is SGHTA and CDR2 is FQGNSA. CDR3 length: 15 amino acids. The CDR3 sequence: CASSSDRGFVEKLFF. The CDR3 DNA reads TGTGCCAGCAGCTCCGACAGGGGTTTTGTTGAAAAACTGTTTTTT.